The clone carrying this TCR beta chain came up a few times. These data belong to a study of blood T cell repertoires in COVID-19. Study as a whole: PBMCs, B-cell-depleted T cells, or T cells were the source of the cDNA or gDNA that made up the material.

The length of the CDR3 is 17 residues. Deletions cut 2 bases from V and 3 bases from J, with 17 bases between. Germline V CDR1 and CDR2: SEHNR, FQNEAQ (reference sequence). The table came from immunoSEQ multiplex PCR; TCRdb's copy has only in-frame clones and leaves some out. There are about 220,000 clones in the sample; roughly four fifths occur only once, and approximately 4.5% lies in the top ten. Sequenced sample: peripheral blood. The receptor's source is a woman aged 65 to 85 with acute or convalescent COVID-19. The chain joins TRBV7-9 to TRBJ1-5; perhaps TRBD1 as D (6 bases). CDR3 residues: CASSLNSGANFNQPQHF. The CDR3 region has the DNA TGTGCCAGCAGCTTAAATTCAGGGGCCAACTTCAATCAGCCCCAGCATTTT.